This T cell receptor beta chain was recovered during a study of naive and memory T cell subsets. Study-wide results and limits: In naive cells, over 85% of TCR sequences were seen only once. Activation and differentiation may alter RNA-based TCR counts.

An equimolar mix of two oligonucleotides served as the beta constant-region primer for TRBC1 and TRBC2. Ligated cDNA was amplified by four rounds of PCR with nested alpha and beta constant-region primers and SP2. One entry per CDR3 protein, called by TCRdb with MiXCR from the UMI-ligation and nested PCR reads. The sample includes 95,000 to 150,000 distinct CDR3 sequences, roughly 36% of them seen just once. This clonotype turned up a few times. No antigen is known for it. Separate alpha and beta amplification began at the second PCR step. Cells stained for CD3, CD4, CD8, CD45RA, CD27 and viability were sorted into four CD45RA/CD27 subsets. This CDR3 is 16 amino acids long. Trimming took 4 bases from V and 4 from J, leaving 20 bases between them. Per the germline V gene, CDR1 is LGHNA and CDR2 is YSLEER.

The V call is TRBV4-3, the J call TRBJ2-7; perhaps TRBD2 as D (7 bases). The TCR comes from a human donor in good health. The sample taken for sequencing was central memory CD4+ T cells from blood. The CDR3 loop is CASSPWGASGKYEQYF. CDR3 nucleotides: TGCGCCAGCAGCCCTTGGGGGGCGAGCGGGAAATACGAGCAGTACTTC.